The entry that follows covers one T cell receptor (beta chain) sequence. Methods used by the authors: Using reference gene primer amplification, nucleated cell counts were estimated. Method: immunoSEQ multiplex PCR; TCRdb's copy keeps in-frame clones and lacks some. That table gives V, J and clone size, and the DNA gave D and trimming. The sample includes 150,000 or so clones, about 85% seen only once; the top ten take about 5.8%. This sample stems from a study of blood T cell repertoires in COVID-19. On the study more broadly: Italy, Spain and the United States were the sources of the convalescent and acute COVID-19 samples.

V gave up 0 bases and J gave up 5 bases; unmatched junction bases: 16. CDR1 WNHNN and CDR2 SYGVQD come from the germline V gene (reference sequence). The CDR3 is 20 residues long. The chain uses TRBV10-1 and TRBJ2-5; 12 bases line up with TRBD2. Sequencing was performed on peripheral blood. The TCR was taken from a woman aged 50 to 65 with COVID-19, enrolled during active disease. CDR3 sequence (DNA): TGCGCCAGCAGTGAGTCGATGAGGTTGGGGGGGACTAGCGGGTCGGAGACCCAGTACTTC. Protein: CASSESMRLGGTSGSETQYF.